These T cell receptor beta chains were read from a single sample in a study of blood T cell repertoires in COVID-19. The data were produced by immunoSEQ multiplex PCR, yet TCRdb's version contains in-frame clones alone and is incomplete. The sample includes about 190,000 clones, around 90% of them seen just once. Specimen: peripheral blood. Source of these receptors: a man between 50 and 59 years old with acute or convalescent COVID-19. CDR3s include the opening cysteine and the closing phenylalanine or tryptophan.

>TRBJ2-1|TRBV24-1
CATSEGDRGDEQFF
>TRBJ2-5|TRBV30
CAWSLNSPQETQYF
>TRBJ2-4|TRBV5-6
CASSLGQVDIQYF
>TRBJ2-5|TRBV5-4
CASSPGGGRGETQYF
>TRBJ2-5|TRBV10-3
CAIISRTGYQETQYF
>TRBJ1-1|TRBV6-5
CASSRIAPNTEAFF
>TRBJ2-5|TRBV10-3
CATAPGGRSETQYF
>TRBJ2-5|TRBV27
CASSLSGQGYGAHQETQYF
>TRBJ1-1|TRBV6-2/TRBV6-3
CASSSRHLQGFSSEAFF
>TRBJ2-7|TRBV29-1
CSVIHSGEQYF
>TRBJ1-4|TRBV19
CASSISGGFTEKLFF
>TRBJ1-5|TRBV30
CAWSRTGSFGGNQPQHF
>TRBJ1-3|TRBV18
CASSPGGGSGNTIYF
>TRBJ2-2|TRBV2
CASSEVYPGAGELFF
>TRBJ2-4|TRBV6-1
CASSESWSTAGINIQYF
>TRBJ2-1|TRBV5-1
CASSLEATGKLRNEQFF
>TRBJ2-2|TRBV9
CASSVSGGAAGELFF
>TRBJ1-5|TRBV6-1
CASSEQLAGGPQHF
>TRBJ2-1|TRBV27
CASRKGRGQGSDEQFF
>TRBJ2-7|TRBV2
CASRTSYEQYF
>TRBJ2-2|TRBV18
CASSSFNADTGELFF
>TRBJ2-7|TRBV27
CASSLRTGAKHEQYF